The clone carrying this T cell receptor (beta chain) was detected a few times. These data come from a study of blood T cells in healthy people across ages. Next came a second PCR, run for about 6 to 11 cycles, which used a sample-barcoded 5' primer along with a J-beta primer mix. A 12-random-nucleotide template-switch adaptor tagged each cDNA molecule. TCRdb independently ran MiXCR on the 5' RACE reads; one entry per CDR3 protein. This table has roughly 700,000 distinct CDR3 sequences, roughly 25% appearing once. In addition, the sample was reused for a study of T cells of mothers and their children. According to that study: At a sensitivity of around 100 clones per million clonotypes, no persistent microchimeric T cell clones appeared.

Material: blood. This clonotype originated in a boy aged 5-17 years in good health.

CDR3: CASSLAGGAGNEQFF. The CDR3 coding sequence is TGTGCCAGCAGCTTAGCCGGGGGAGCGGGCAATGAGCAGTTCTTC. The chain uses TRBV7-9 and TRBJ2-5, with D possibly matching TRBD2 (6 bases). Judging by the DNA end, TRBJ2-1 fits better; the J call may be wrong. The CDR3 runs to 15 residues. Germline CDR1 reads SEHNR; CDR2 reads FQNEAQ (reference sequence).